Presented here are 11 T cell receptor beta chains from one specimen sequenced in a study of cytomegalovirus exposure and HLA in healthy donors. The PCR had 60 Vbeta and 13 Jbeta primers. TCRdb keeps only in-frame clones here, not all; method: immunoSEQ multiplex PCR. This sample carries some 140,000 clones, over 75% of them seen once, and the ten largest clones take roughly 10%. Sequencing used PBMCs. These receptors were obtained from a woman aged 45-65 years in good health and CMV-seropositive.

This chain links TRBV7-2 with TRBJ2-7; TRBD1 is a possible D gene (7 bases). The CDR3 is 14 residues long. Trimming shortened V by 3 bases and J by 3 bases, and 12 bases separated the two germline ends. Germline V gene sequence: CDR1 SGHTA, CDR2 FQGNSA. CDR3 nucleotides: TGTGCCAGCAGCTTTAGCGGACAGGACTACGAGCAGTACTTC. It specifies CASSFSGQDYEQYF. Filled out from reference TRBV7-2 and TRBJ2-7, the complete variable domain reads GAGVSQSPSNKVTEKGKDVELRCDPISGHTALYWYRQSLGQGLEFLIYFQGNSAPDKSGLPSDRFSAERTGGSVSTLTIQRTQQEDSAVYLCASSFSGQDYEQYFGPGTRLTVT.

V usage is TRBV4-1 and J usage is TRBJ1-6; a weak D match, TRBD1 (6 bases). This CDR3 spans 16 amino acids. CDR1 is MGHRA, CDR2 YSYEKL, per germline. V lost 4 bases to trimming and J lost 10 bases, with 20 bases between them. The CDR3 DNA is TGCGCCAGCAGCCTGGAGGGGGGGCGAGGGGAGTCACCCCTCCACTTT. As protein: CASSLEGGRGESPLHF.

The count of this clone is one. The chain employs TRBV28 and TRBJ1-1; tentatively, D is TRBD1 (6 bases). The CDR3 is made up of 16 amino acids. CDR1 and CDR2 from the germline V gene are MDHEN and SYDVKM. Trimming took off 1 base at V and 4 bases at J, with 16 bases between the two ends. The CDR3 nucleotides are TGTGCCAGCAGTTTATTCACAGGGAGAAGTAGCACTGAAGCTTTCTTT. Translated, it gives CASSLFTGRSSTEAFF. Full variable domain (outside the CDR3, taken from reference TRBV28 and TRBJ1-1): DVKVTQSSRYLVKRTGEKVFLECVQDMDHENMFWYRQDPGLGLRLIYFSYDVKMKEKGDIPEGYSVSREKKERFSLILESASTNQTSMYLCASSLFTGRSSTEAFFGQGTRLTVV.

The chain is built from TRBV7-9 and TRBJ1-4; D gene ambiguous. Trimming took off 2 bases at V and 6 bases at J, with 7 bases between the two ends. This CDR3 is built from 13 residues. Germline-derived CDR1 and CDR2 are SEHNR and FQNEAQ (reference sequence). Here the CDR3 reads CASSLYSHEKLFF. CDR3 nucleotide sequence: TGTGCCAGCAGCTTATACAGTCATGAAAAACTGTTTTTT.

CDR3 residues: CASSYLPNFDTEAFF. The DNA of the CDR3 is TGTGCCAGCAGTTACTTACCAAACTTCGACACTGAAGCTTTCTTT. The rearrangement joins TRBV6-5 to TRBJ1-1; D gene ambiguous. Trimming left V 1 base short and J 3 bases short, with 12 bases between. The germline gives CDR1 MNHEY, CDR2 SVGAGI. The CDR3 covers 15 residues.

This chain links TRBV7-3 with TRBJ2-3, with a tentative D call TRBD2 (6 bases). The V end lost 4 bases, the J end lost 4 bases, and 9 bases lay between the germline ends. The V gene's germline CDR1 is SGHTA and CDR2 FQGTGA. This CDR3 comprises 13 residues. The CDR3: CASSSSGADTQYF. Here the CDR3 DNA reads TGTGCCAGCAGCTCGTCGGGGGCAGATACGCAGTATTTT.

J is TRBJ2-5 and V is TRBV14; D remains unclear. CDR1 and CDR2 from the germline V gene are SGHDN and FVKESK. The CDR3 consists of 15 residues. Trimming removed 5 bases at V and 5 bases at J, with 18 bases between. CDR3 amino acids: CASSSLEVDGETQYF. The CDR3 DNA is TGTGCCAGCAGCAGTTTAGAGGTCGACGGGGAGACCCAGTACTTC.

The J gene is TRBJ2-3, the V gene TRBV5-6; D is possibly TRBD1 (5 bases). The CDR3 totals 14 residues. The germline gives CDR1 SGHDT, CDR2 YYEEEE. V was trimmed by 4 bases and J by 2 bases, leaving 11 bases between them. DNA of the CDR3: TGTGCCAGCAGCGTTGACAGTCACACAGATACGCAGTATTTT. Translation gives CASSVDSHTDTQYF.

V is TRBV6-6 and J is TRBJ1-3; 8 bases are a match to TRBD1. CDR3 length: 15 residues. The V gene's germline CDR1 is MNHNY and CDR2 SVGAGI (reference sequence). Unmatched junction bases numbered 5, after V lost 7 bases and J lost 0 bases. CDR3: CASTKGQGSGNTIYF. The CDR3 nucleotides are TGTGCCAGCACCAAAGGACAGGGCTCTGGAAACACCATATATTTT.

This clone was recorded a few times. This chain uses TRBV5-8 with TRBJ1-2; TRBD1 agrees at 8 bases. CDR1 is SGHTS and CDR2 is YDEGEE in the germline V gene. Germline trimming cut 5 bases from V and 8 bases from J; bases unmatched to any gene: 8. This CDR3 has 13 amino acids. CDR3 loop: CASSSGQGGGYTF. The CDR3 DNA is TGTGCCAGCAGTTCCGGACAGGGCGGCGGCTACACCTTC.

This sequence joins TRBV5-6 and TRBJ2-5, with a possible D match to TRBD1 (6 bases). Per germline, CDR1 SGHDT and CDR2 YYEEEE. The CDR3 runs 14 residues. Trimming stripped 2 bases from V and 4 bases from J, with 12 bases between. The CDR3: CASSFTGSRETQYF. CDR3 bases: TGTGCCAGCAGCTTTACAGGGTCTCGAGAGACCCAGTACTTC.